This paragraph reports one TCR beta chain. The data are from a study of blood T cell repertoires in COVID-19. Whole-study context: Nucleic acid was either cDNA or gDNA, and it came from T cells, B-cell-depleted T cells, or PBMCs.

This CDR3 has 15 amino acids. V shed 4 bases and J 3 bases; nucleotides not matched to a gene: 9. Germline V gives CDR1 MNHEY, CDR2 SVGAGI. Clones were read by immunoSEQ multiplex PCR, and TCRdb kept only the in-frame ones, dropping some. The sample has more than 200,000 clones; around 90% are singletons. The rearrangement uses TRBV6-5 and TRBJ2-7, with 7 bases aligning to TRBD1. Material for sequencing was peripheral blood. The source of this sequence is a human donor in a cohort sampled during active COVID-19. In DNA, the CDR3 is TGTGCCAGCAGTTTCCGGGACAGTCCTTTCTACGAGCAGTACTTC. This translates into CASSFRDSPFYEQYF.